The 28 T cell receptor beta chains reported below all come from one sample, sequenced in a study of T cells in Graves' hyperthyroidism and ophthalmopathy. The investigators amplified TCR beta CDR3 regions from RNA transcripts. An initial round of RT-PCR targeting the TCR CDR3 relied on the HTBI primer set. TCRdb reanalysed the multiplex PCR reads using MiXCR and keeps one entry per CDR3 protein. The sample records 530,000 or so distinct CDR3 sequences, 15% to 20% being singletons. Sample: blood. The receptors originated from a woman in her late teens or twenties with Graves' ophthalmopathy.

As for this clonotype: Germline is not matched at one junction end, which may reflect a read error. V and J are TRBV19 and TRBJ1-1; D is undetermined. CDR1 and CDR2 (germline): LNHDA, SQIVND (reference sequence). The CDR3 loop spans 13 amino acids. In DNA form, the CDR3 reads TGTGCCAGTAGTATTGCCTCGAACTCTGAAGCTTTCTTT. This sequence encodes CASSIASNSEAFF.

The J gene is TRBJ2-5, the V gene TRBV18, with a tentative D call TRBD1 (5 bases). Germline-derived CDR1 and CDR2 are KGHSH and LQKENI. Trimming took 3 bases from V and 0 from J, leaving 8 bases between them. This CDR3 is built from 14 residues. DNA of the CDR3: TGTGCCAGCTCACCTAGGGGAAACCAAGAGACCCAGTACTTC. Amino acid sequence: CASSPRGNQETQYF.

This clonotype was observed at least ten times. The V and J genes are TRBV2 and TRBJ2-1; D gene ambiguous. V was trimmed by 7 bases and J by 8 bases, leaving 18 bases between them. Germline CDR1 and CDR2: SNHLY and FYNNEI. The CDR3 extends over 14 amino acids. The CDR3 region is CASTLGPTFDEQFF. In nucleotides, the CDR3 is TGTGCCAGCACCCTCGGGCCTACCTTCGATGAGCAGTTCTTC.

This clonotype was observed many times. The chain combines TRBV27 with TRBJ2-1; 9 nucleotides match TRBD1. V was pared by 5 bases and J by 5 bases, with 4 bases of the junction left unmatched. The CDR3 contains 14 residues. Germline V gene sequence: CDR1 MNHEY, CDR2 SMNVEV (reference sequence). For the CDR3, the DNA is TGTGCCAGCAGTCCGGACAGGGGACACAATGAGCAGTTCTTC. Translated, it gives CASSPDRGHNEQFF.

The chain joins TRBV20-1 to TRBJ2-3; possibly TRBD2 for D (5 bases). The CDR3 extends over 12 amino acids. Germline CDR1 reads DFQATT; CDR2 reads SNEGSKA (reference sequence). V was trimmed by 5 bases and J by 4 bases, leaving 10 bases between them. The CDR3 region has the DNA TGCAGTGCTCCACTAGACTCAGATACGCAGTATTTT. This encodes CSAPLDSDTQYF.

In this sample, this clonotype turned up many times. The rearrangement joins TRBV6-2 or TRBV6-3 to TRBJ1-1; weak D call: TRBD1 (5 bases). Germline values: CDR1 MNHEY, CDR2 SVGEGT. This CDR3 is built from 19 residues. Trimming took off 2 bases at V and 4 bases at J, with 26 bases between the two ends. The CDR3: CASSYQAGGASVRGTEAFF. DNA of the CDR3: TGTGCCAGCAGTTACCAGGCAGGAGGGGCTTCGGTGAGGGGCACTGAAGCTTTCTTT.

The V and J genes are TRBV5-1 and TRBJ1-6; possible D gene TRBD1, 6 bases. This CDR3 spans 17 amino acids. The germline CDR1 and CDR2 sequences are SGHRS and YFSETQ. V was cut by 0 bases and J by 9 bases, with 19 bases left in between. In DNA, the CDR3 is TGCGCCAGCAGCTTGGATCTTGCTTTGGGACAAATTTCACCCCTCCACTTT. Translating it yields CASSLDLALGQISPLHF.

This chain connects TRBV10-3 to TRBJ1-2; a possible D gene is TRBD1 (5 bases). This CDR3 spans 13 amino acids. Germline CDR1 ENHRY, CDR2 SYGVKD. Trimming took off 3 bases at V and 3 bases at J, with 8 bases between the two ends. CDR3 sequence: CAISDDRDYGYTF. The CDR3 DNA reads as TGTGCCATCAGTGACGACAGAGACTATGGCTACACCTTC.

This clonotype was seen more than once but under ten times. This chain joins TRBV6-1 and TRBJ2-1, with D unclear. The V and J ends lost 5 bases and 10 bases respectively, with 15 bases between them. Germline V gives CDR1 MNHNS, CDR2 SASEGT. The CDR3 runs 13 residues. The CDR3 loop reads CASSKLDHPEQFF. CDR3 in DNA: TGTGCCAGCAGTAAACTTGACCACCCCGAGCAGTTCTTC.

Ten or more counts support this clonotype. The chain links TRBV7-2 to TRBJ2-1; 9 bases are a match to TRBD2. Germline V lookup: CDR1 SGHTA, CDR2 FQGNSA. CDR3 length: 15 amino acids. J lost 7 bases, V lost 5 bases, and 9 bases had no gene match. The DNA of the CDR3 is TGTGCCAGCAGCCGTTCTAGCGGGAAGAGTAATGAGCAGTTCTTC. Protein: CASSRSSGKSNEQFF.

This clonotype occurred a few times. This chain connects TRBV10-3 to TRBJ1-5; D is uncertain. Trimming pared 2 bases from V and 7 bases from J, leaving 15 bases between. The CDR3 is 15 residues long. CDR1 is ENHRY and CDR2 is SYGVKD in the germline V gene. CDR3 protein: CAISEGGSNKQPQHF. DNA of the CDR3: TGTGCCATCAGTGAGGGTGGTTCCAATAAGCAGCCCCAGCATTTT.

The chain recombines TRBV20-1 with TRBJ2-1; 11 positions agree with TRBD1. Germline V CDR1 and CDR2: DFQATT, SNEGSKA (reference sequence). The CDR3 length is 19 residues. The junction had 17 bases not matched to a gene; V was cut back by 0 bases and J by 7 bases. CDR3 residues: CSARDGRTGGVPTRNEQFF. CDR3 nucleotide sequence: TGCAGTGCTAGAGATGGCCGGACAGGGGGCGTCCCAACGCGGAATGAGCAGTTCTTC.

In its sample, this clonotype was seen many times. This chain joins TRBV5-1 and TRBJ1-1; a weak D match, TRBD1 (6 bases). The CDR3 covers 15 residues. The germline CDR1 and CDR2 sequences are SGHRS and YFSETQ. The V and J ends lost 3 bases and 1 base respectively, with 13 bases between them. For the CDR3, the DNA is TGCGCCAGCAGCTCGTTGGGACATCAGAACACTGAAGCTTTCTTT. Translation: CASSSLGHQNTEAFF.

This clonotype was observed at least ten times. This rearrangement joins TRBV5-1 to TRBJ2-1, with D unresolved. V dropped 7 bases and J dropped 6 bases, with 20 bases sitting between them. Germline V gene data show CDR1 as SGHRS and CDR2 as YFSETQ. The CDR3 is made up of 15 amino acids. The CDR3 here is CASFPGPQVGNEQFF. In nucleotides, the CDR3 is TGCGCCAGCTTTCCCGGCCCCCAAGTCGGCAATGAGCAGTTCTTC. Using reference TRBV5-1 and TRBJ2-1 for the parts outside the CDR3, the full variable domain is KAGVTQTPRYLIKTRGQQVTLSCSPISGHRSVSWYQQTPGQGLQFLFEYFSETQRNKGNFPGRFSGRQFSNSRSEMNVSTLELGDSALYLCASFPGPQVGNEQFFGPGTRLTVL.

This chain links TRBV28 with TRBJ1-4, with 9 bases lining up with TRBD1. The length of the CDR3 is 16 residues. The germline V gene has CDR1 MDHEN and CDR2 SYDVKM. The trim removed 6 bases at V and 7 bases at J, leaving 12 bases unmatched. The CDR3 sequence: CASRSTLTGGGEKLFF. As DNA, the CDR3 is TGTGCCAGCAGAAGCACTCTCACAGGGGGCGGTGAAAAACTGTTTTTT.

The chain recombines TRBV6-2 or TRBV6-3 with TRBJ2-1; D not certain. Trimming left V 5 bases short and J 4 bases short, with 12 bases between. The CDR3 covers 14 residues. Germline V gene sequence: CDR1 MNHEY, CDR2 SVGEGT. CDR3 in DNA: TGTGCCAGCAGTGACCATAGAGTTTACAATGAGCAGTTCTTC. Amino acids: CASSDHRVYNEQFF.

This clonotype was seen at least ten times. The chain joins TRBV28 to TRBJ1-6; D is possibly TRBD1 (5 bases). V lost 3 bases to trimming and J lost 9 bases, with 12 bases between them. The CDR3 sequence is 14 residues long. CDR1 and CDR2 (germline): MDHEN, SYDVKM. CDR3 bases: TGTGCCAGCAGTTTTTCCCAGGGCGGTTCACCCCTCCACTTT. Protein: CASSFSQGGSPLHF.

This clonotype was counted only a few times. The chain recombines TRBV12-3 or TRBV12-4 with TRBJ1-6; 8 bases are a match to TRBD1. This CDR3 contains 15 residues. The V gene end was trimmed by 3 bases and the J gene end by 2 bases; junction bases not matched to a gene: 0. The CDR3 DNA sequence: TGTGCCAGCAGTTTGGGACAGGCCTATAATTCACCCCTCCACTTT. Encoded protein: CASSLGQAYNSPLHF.

This clonotype has at least ten counts. V and J are TRBV20-1 and TRBJ2-3, with 10 bases matching TRBD2. CDR3 length: 17 residues. The V gene's germline CDR1 is DFQATT and CDR2 SNEGSKA (reference sequence). Trimming removed 5 bases from V and 5 bases from J; junction bases left unmatched: 16. The CDR3 is CSAETGISGGAVDTQYF. In nucleotides, the CDR3 is TGCAGTGCTGAGACAGGGATAAGCGGGGGGGCCGTAGATACGCAGTATTTT.

This rearrangement joins TRBV28 to TRBJ1-3; 9 positions agree with TRBD1. CDR1 and CDR2 from the germline V gene are MDHEN and SYDVKM. V lost 6 bases and J lost 1; bases outside the gene matches: 13. This CDR3 is built from 18 residues. The DNA of the CDR3 is TGTGCCAGCAGACCGATACTTCCGGGACAGGGATCTGGAAACACCATATATTTT. This codes for CASRPILPGQGSGNTIYF.

This chain joins TRBV30 and TRBJ2-6; D is unclear. Trimming removed 6 bases from V and 0 bases from J, with 12 bases in between. The CDR3 totals 15 residues. Germline CDR1 GTSNPN, CDR2 SVGIG (reference sequence). CDR3 sequence: CACSRRPSGANVLTF. The CDR3 DNA reads as TGTGCCTGTTCTCGACGGCCCTCTGGGGCCAACGTCCTGACTTTC.

This clonotype was seen repeatedly, ten times or more. This chain connects TRBV2 to TRBJ2-2, with TRBD2 identical over 13 bases. CDR3 size: 15 residues. V lost 4 bases, J lost 5 bases, and 1 base stayed unmatched. Germline CDR1 SNHLY, CDR2 FYNNEI. This chain's CDR3 is CASSVGLAGTGELFF. The CDR3 coding sequence is TGTGCCAGCAGTGTGGGACTAGCGGGGACCGGGGAGCTGTTTTTT.

This clonotype was seen a few times. The chain employs TRBV29-1 and TRBJ2-3; the match to TRBD2 covers 10 bases. Germline V gene sequence: CDR1 SQVTM, CDR2 ANQGSEA. Trimming removed 5 bases from V and 2 bases from J; junction bases left unmatched: 7. The CDR3 contains 15 residues. CDR3 in amino acids: CSVPLLAGITDTQYF. DNA of the CDR3: TGCAGCGTTCCGTTACTAGCGGGGATCACAGATACGCAGTATTTT.

This clonotype has ten or more counts. The rearrangement links TRBV4-1 to TRBJ2-7; no firm D call. The CDR3 runs to 14 residues. Germline V gives CDR1 MGHRA, CDR2 YSYEKL. Trimming cost V 0 bases and J 2 bases, with 8 bases left between them. CDR3 sequence reads: CASSQDPITYEQYF. CDR3 DNA sequence: TGCGCCAGCAGCCAAGATCCCATTACCTACGAGCAGTACTTC.

This clonotype appeared many times. The chain is built from TRBV12-3 or TRBV12-4 and TRBJ1-1, with 9 bases matching TRBD1. The CDR3 extends over 14 amino acids. V lost 5 bases and J lost 1; bases outside the gene matches: 2. CDR3 sequence: CASSVQGANTEAFF. CDR3 in DNA: TGTGCCAGCAGTGTACAGGGGGCGAACACTGAAGCTTTCTTT.

This clonotype was counted at least ten times. The V gene is TRBV3-1, the J gene TRBJ2-1, with D possibly being TRBD2 (5 bases). Trimming took off 4 bases at V and 6 bases at J, with 10 bases between the two ends. CDR1 is LGHDT and CDR2 is YNNKEL in the germline V gene (reference sequence). The CDR3 totals 13 residues. The CDR3 here is CASSRTRGNEQFF. DNA for the CDR3: TGTGCCAGCAGCCGGACTCGGGGCAATGAGCAGTTCTTC.

The chain is built from TRBV18 and TRBJ1-2; D unclear. This CDR3 spans 14 amino acids. V lost 10 bases and J 4 bases, leaving 19 bases between the germline ends. Germline lookup yields CDR1 KGHSH and CDR2 LQKENI. The CDR3 sequence: CATTPWMGFYGYTF. Here the CDR3 DNA reads TGTGCCACCACACCTTGGATGGGGTTCTATGGCTACACCTTC. Drawing the rest from reference TRBV18 and TRBJ1-2, the complete variable domain is NAGVMQNPRHLVRRRGQEARLRCSPMKGHSHVYWYRQLPEEGLKFMVYLQKENIIDESGMPKERFSAEFPKEGPSILRIQQVVRGDSAAYFCATTPWMGFYGYTFGSGTRLTVV.

This clonotype was observed at least ten times. The CDR3 spells CASRDPGQGYNEQFF. The CDR3 nucleotides are TGTGCCAGCAGGGACCCGGGACAGGGATACAATGAGCAGTTCTTC. The chain couples TRBV6-2 or TRBV6-3 to TRBJ2-1; 9 nucleotides match TRBD1. Per germline, CDR1 MNHEY and CDR2 SVGEGT. The CDR3 spans 15 residues. The V segment lost 6 bases and the J segment 4 bases; nucleotides outside the gene matches: 7.